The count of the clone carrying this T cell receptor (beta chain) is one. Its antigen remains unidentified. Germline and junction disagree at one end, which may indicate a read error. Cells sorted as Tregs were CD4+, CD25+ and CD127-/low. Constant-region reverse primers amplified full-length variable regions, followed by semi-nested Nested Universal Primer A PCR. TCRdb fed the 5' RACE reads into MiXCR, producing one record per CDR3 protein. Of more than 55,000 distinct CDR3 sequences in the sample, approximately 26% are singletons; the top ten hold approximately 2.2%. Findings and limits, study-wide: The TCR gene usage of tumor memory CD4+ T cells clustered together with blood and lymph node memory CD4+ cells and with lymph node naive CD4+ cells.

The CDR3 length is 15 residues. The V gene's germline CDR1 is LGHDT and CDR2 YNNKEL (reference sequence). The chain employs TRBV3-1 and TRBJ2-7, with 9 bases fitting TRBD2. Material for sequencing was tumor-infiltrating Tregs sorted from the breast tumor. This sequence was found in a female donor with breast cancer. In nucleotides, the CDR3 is TGTGCCGGCAGCTCAACGGATAGCGGGAGCTACGAGCAGTACTTC. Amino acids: CAGSSTDSGSYEQYF.